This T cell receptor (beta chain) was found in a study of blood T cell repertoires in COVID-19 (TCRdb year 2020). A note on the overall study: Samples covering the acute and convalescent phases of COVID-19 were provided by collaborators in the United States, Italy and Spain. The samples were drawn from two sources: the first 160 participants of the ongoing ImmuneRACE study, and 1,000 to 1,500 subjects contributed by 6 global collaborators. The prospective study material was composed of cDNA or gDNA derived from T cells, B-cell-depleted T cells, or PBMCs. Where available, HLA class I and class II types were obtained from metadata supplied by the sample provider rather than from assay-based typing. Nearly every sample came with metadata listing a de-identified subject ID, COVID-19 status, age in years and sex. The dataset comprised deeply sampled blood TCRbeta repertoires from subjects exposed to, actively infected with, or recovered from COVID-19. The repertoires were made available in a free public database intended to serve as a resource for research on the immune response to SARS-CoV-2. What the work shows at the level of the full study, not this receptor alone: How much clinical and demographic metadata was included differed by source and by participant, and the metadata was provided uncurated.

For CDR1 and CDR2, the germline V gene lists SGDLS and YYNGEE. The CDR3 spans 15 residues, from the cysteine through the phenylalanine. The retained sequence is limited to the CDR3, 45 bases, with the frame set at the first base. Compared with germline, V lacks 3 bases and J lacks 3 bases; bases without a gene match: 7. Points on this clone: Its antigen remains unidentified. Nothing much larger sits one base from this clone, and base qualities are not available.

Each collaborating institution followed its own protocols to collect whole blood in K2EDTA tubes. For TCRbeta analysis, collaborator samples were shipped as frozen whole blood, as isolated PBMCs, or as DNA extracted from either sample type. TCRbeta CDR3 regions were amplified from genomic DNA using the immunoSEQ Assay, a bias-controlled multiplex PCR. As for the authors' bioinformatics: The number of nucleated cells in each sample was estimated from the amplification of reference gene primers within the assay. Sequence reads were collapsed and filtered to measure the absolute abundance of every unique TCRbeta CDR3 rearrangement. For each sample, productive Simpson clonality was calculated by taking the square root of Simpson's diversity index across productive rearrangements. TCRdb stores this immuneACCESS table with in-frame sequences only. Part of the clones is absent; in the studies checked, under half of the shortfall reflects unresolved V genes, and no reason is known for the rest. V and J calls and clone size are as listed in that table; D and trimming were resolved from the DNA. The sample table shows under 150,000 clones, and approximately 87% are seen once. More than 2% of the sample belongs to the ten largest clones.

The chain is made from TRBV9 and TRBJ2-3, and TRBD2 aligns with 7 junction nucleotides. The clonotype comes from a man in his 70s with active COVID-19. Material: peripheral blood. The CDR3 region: CASSEGGRRTDTQYF. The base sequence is TGTGCCAGCAGCGAAGGCGGGAGAAGGACAGATACGCAGTATTTT.